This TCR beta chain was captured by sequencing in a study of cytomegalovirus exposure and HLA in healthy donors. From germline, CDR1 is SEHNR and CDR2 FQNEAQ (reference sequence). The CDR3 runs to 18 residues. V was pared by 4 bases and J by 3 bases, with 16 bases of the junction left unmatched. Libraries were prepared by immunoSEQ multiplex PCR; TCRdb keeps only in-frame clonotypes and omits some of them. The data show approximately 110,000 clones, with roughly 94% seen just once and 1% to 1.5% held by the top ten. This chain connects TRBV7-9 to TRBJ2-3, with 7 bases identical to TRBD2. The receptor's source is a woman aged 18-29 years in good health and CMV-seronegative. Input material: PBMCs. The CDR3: CASSYPRGDSGPTDTQYF. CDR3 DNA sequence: TGTGCCAGCAGCTACCCCCGGGGGGATAGCGGGCCGACAGATACGCAGTATTTT.